One sample yielded the 4 T cell receptor beta chains listed below, sequenced in a study of T cell repertoires in cytomegalovirus infection. Each CDR3 protein gets one entry after TCRdb re-called the reads with MiXCR. The data contain 480,000 or so distinct CDR3 sequences, about 11% of them singletons. Specimen: PBMCs. Source of these receptors: a human donor in good health (CMV status not recorded). Some clones in this sample may be carry-over from other donors' samples.

In its sample, this clonotype was seen many times. CDR3: CASSLPGQGKNIQYF. CDR3 in DNA: TGTGCCAGCAGCTTGCCGGGACAGGGGAAAAACATTCAGTACTTC. This chain joins TRBV28 and TRBJ2-4; 10 nucleotides line up with TRBD1. The ends lost 6 bases at V and 4 bases at J; junction bases unmatched: 6. CDR3 length equals 15 residues. Germline CDR1 and CDR2: MDHEN and SYDVKM.

The sample holds a few counts of this clonotype. The V call is TRBV27, the J call TRBJ1-3; D is uncertain. This CDR3 contains 14 residues. Per germline, CDR1 MNHEY and CDR2 SMNVEV (reference sequence). V was trimmed by 6 bases and J by 5 bases, leaving 14 bases between them. The CDR3, as DNA: TGTGCCAGCAGAAATGGAGGGCCCCGAAACACCATATATTTT. It encodes CASRNGGPRNTIYF.

V usage is TRBV29-1 and J usage is TRBJ1-1; D is ambiguous. Germline V lookup: CDR1 SQVTM, CDR2 ANQGSEA. The CDR3 extends over 13 amino acids. V was cut by 8 bases and J by 0 bases, with 13 bases left in between. The CDR3 DNA is TGCAGCATCGCCGGACGGATGAACACTGAAGCTTTCTTT. This translates into CSIAGRMNTEAFF.

The chain links TRBV20-1 to TRBJ1-3, with TRBD1 as a possible D gene (6 bases). Looked up from germline, CDR1 is DFQATT and CDR2 is SNEGSKA (reference sequence). The CDR3 consists of 14 residues. Trimming removed 5 bases from V and 3 bases from J, with 14 bases in between. DNA for the CDR3: TGCAGTGCTCACCTTGGGGGGCATGGAAACACCATATATTTT. Protein: CSAHLGGHGNTIYF.